Below are 3 T cell receptor beta chains sequenced from a single sample in a study of control samples from healthy donors and cancer patients. Profiling relied on immunoSEQ multiplex PCR, and the TCRdb table lists in-frame clones only, not all of them. This repertoire shows about 63,000 clones, roughly 85% found once; its top ten account for about 5%. Sequencing used blood. The receptors here all came from a man aged 35-49 years in good health.

The DNA of the CDR3 is TGTGCCAGTAGTATGACCGGGGCCCGATCGGGGAACACTGAAGCTTTCTTT. It translates to CASSMTGARSGNTEAFF. The genes are TRBV19 and TRBJ1-1; D is possibly TRBD1 (5 bases). Germline CDR1 and CDR2: LNHDA and SQIVND (reference sequence). This CDR3 region has 17 residues. Trimming stripped 3 bases from V and 1 base from J, with 18 bases between. The complete variable domain, with remaining parts taken from reference TRBV19 and TRBJ1-1, reads DGGITQSPKYLFRKEGQNVTLSCEQNLNHDAMYWYRQDPGQGLRLIYYSQIVNDFQKGDIAEGYSVSREKKESFPLTVTSAQKNPTAFYLCASSMTGARSGNTEAFFGQGTRLTVV.

The chain combines TRBV2 with TRBJ2-7, with D unresolved. Trimming left V 8 bases short and J 0 bases short, with 14 bases between. CDR3 length equals 14 residues. Germline V gene data show CDR1 as SNHLY and CDR2 as FYNNEI. The CDR3 is CASERAAFSYEQYF. The CDR3 DNA is TGTGCCAGCGAAAGGGCAGCGTTCTCCTACGAGCAGTACTTC.

This clone was detected only once. This chain uses TRBV19 with TRBJ2-5; 9 nucleotides align to TRBD1. The trim removed 9 bases at V and 4 bases at J, leaving 12 bases unmatched. This CDR3 has 15 amino acids. Germline CDR1 is LNHDA and CDR2 is SQIVND (reference sequence). CDR3: CASTTGTGSRETQYF. CDR3 nucleotides: TGTGCCAGCACGACCGGGACAGGGTCACGAGAGACCCAGTACTTC. Combining the CDR3 with reference TRBV19 and TRBJ2-5 gives the whole variable domain DGGITQSPKYLFRKEGQNVTLSCEQNLNHDAMYWYRQDPGQGLRLIYYSQIVNDFQKGDIAEGYSVSREKKESFPLTVTSAQKNPTAFYLCASTTGTGSRETQYFGPGTRLLVL.